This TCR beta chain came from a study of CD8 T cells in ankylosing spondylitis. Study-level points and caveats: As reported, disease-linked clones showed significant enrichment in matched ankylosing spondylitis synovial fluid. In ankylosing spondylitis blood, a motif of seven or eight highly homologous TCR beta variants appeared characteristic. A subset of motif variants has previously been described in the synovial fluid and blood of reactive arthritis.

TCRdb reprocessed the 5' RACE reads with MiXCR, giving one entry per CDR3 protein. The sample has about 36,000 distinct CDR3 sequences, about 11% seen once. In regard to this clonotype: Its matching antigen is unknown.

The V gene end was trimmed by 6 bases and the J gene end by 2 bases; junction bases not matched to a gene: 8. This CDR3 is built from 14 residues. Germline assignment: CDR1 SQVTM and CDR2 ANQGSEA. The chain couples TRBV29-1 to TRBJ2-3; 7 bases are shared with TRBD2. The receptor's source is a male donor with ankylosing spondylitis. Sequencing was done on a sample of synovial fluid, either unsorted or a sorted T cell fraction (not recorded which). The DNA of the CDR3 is TGCAGCGTCCGGGCGGGAGCTGACACAGATACGCAGTATTTT. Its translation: CSVRAGADTDTQYF.